These 20 T cell receptor beta chains originate from one sample sequenced in a study of blood T cells in healthy people across ages. A sample-barcoded 5' primer and a J-beta primer mix were used in a second PCR of roughly 6 to 11 cycles. MiXCR was run by TCRdb on the 5' RACE reads, yielding one entry per CDR3 protein. The data contain approximately 1.5 million distinct CDR3 sequences, roughly 43% of them singletons. The sequenced sample was blood. The receptor source for this set is a woman younger than 30 in good health.

The rearrangement links TRBV24-1 to TRBJ2-3; D not certain. The V gene's germline CDR1 is KGHDR and CDR2 SFDVKD. The germline V and J ends were trimmed by 7 bases and 6 bases, with 7 bases remaining between them. The CDR3 is 11 amino acids. The CDR3: CATSFVDTQYF. DNA for the CDR3: TGTGCCACCAGCTTTGTGGATACGCAGTATTTT.

The chain has TRBV20-1 and TRBJ1-6, with TRBD1 matching over 8 bases. V shed 1 base, J shed 9 bases, and the junction held 5 bases outside the gene matches. Germline CDR1 is DFQATT and CDR2 is SNEGSKA (reference sequence). The CDR3 totals 14 residues. The CDR3 DNA sequence: TGCAGTGCTAGAGTGTGGACAGGGAGTTCACCCCTCCACTTT. This encodes CSARVWTGSSPLHF.

This clonotype was seen many times. CDR3 loop: CSVDRGFYGYTF. The CDR3 region has the DNA TGCAGCGTTGACCGGGGGTTCTATGGCTACACCTTC. This sequence joins TRBV29-1 and TRBJ1-2; tentatively, D is TRBD1 (5 bases). Trimming stripped 3 bases from V and 4 bases from J, with 9 bases between. Germline V gene data show CDR1 as SQVTM and CDR2 as ANQGSEA. The CDR3 consists of 12 residues. The full variable domain, rest sourced from reference TRBV29-1 and TRBJ1-2, is SAVISQKPSRDICQRGTSLTIQCQVDSQVTMMFWYRQQPGQSLTLIATANQGSEATYESGFVIDKFPISRPNLTFSTLTVSNMSPEDSSIYLCSVDRGFYGYTFGSGTRLTVV.

V usage is TRBV6-5 and J usage is TRBJ1-2; D is ambiguous. Germline lookup yields CDR1 MNHEY and CDR2 SVGAGI. V shed 1 base and J shed 8 bases, with 14 bases lying between them. CDR3 length equals 14 residues. CDR3 nucleotides: TGTGCCAGCAGTTACTACGGCCCCGGGTGGGGCTACACCTTC. Its protein is CASSYYGPGWGYTF.

Points on this clonotype: This could be a read error, since a much larger clone is one nucleotide away. This rearrangement joins TRBV10-3 to TRBJ2-1, with TRBD1 as a possible D gene (6 bases). The CDR3 sequence is 14 residues long. Looked up from germline, CDR1 is ENHRY and CDR2 is SYGVKD. V lost 5 bases to trimming and J lost 10 bases, with 18 bases between them. CDR3 residues: CAISLDRIPYEQFF. The CDR3 DNA sequence: TGTGCCATCAGTTTGGACAGAATCCCCTACGAGCAGTTCTTC.

This clonotype has more than one count but fewer than ten. The chain uses TRBV20-1 and TRBJ1-1; D may be TRBD1 (6 bases). Germline CDR1 DFQATT, CDR2 SNEGSKA (reference sequence). Trimming took off 4 bases at V and 0 bases at J, with 12 bases between the two ends. The CDR3 spans 14 residues. The CDR3, as DNA: TGCAGTGCTACTATGGACAGTCTGAACACTGAAGCTTTCTTT. Its protein product is CSATMDSLNTEAFF.

This clonotype was detected a few times. This chain joins TRBV10-1 and TRBJ2-3; no reliable D call. Trimming left V 9 bases short and J 6 bases short, with 13 bases between. This CDR3 is 12 amino acids long. The germline V gene has CDR1 WNHNN and CDR2 SYGVQD (reference sequence). The CDR3 DNA follows: TGCGCCAGGGGATTCTGGTCGGATACGCAGTATTTT. It codes for CARGFWSDTQYF.

The V and J genes are TRBV27 and TRBJ1-2, with 9 bases matching TRBD1. The CDR3 has 14 residues. Per germline, CDR1 MNHEY and CDR2 SMNVEV (reference sequence). J lost 8 bases, V lost 8 bases, and 12 bases had no gene match. CDR3 residues: CASGRPGQGGGYTF. The CDR3 region has the DNA TGTGCCAGCGGCCGTCCGGGACAGGGAGGCGGCTACACCTTC.

The chain is built from TRBV7-2 and TRBJ2-7, with 9 bases matching TRBD2. CDR3 length: 20 amino acids. Germline V gives CDR1 SGHTA, CDR2 FQGNSA. J lost 0 bases, V lost 3 bases, and 18 bases had no gene match. CDR3 in amino acids: CASSLEPGLAYPNPSYEQYF. In nucleotides, the CDR3 is TGTGCCAGCAGCTTGGAACCGGGACTAGCTTACCCCAACCCCTCCTACGAGCAGTACTTC.

V gene TRBV5-1 combines with J gene TRBJ2-4, with D possibly TRBD2 on 7 matching bases. Germline V CDR1 and CDR2: SGHRS, YFSETQ. Trimming took 5 bases from V and 8 from J, leaving 17 bases between them. The CDR3 covers 14 residues. The CDR3 DNA follows: TGCGCCAGCAGGACGGGACAAGGGGGGGACATTCAGTACTTC. Translating it yields CASRTGQGGDIQYF. The whole variable domain, remainder taken from reference TRBV5-1 and TRBJ2-4, is KAGVTQTPRYLIKTRGQQVTLSCSPISGHRSVSWYQQTPGQGLQFLFEYFSETQRNKGNFPGRFSGRQFSNSRSEMNVSTLELGDSALYLCASRTGQGGDIQYFGAGTRLSVL.

The V gene is TRBV20-1, the J gene TRBJ1-2; maybe TRBD1 (5 bases). The CDR3 has 12 residues. CDR1 and CDR2 from the germline V gene are DFQATT and SNEGSKA (reference sequence). Trimming left V 4 bases short and J 4 bases short, with 10 bases between. The CDR3 DNA reads as TGCAGTGCTAAGGACACGGGCTATGGCTACACCTTC. Residues: CSAKDTGYGYTF.

This clonotype was picked up a small number of times. The chain couples TRBV24-1 to TRBJ2-2; D uncertain. Germline values: CDR1 KGHDR, CDR2 SFDVKD. The CDR3 runs to 12 residues. The V gene lost 8 bases and the J gene lost 1 base, with 4 bases spanning the gap. As DNA, the CDR3 is TGTGCCACCAAGGGGAACACCGGGGAGCTGTTTTTT. Its translation is CATKGNTGELFF.

The chain joins TRBV7-9 to TRBJ2-1, with a weak D call TRBD1 (5 bases). Trimming took 2 bases from V and 5 from J, leaving 10 bases between them. Germline V gene lookup returns CDR1 SEHNR and CDR2 FQNEAQ (reference sequence). The CDR3 loop spans 14 amino acids. The CDR3 nucleotides are TGTGCCAGCAGCTTACAGGGTACCCACAATGAGCAGTTCTTC. Translating gives CASSLQGTHNEQFF.

The table lists this clonotype with many counts. The J gene is TRBJ2-3, the V gene TRBV5-5; 7 bases agree with TRBD1. Germline CDR1 is SGHKS and CDR2 is YYEKEE (reference sequence). Losses at the gene ends were 4 bases for V and 3 bases for J; bases not matched to a gene: 8. CDR3 length: 15 residues. The CDR3 protein is CASSTRGIETDTQYF. The CDR3 DNA reads TGTGCCAGCAGCACCAGGGGGATTGAAACAGATACGCAGTATTTT.

This clonotype was observed a few times. CDR3 in amino acids: CASSFTGRSYEQYF. CDR3 nucleotide sequence: TGTGCCAGCAGCTTTACCGGGAGATCCTACGAGCAGTACTTC. This sequence joins TRBV4-2 and TRBJ2-7; possibly TRBD2 for D (6 bases). V was clipped by 5 bases and J by 1 base, with 12 bases between them. Looked up from germline, CDR1 is LGHNA and CDR2 is YNFKEQ. The CDR3 totals 14 residues.

This clonotype was counted at least ten times. The rearrangement joins TRBV3-1 to TRBJ1-4, with a tentative D call TRBD1 (6 bases). The CDR3 spans 15 residues. V dropped 5 bases and J dropped 7 bases, with 17 bases sitting between them. The germline V gene has CDR1 LGHDT and CDR2 YNNKEL (reference sequence). The CDR3 sequence: CASSRGGGGGEKLFF. CDR3 DNA: TGTGCCAGCAGCAGAGGGGGGGGCGGCGGTGAAAAACTGTTTTTT.

A few counts support this clonotype. The chain combines TRBV7-2 with TRBJ1-4; no firm D call. This CDR3 has 16 amino acids. The V end was cut by 1 base, the J end by 1 base, with 10 bases between. Germline V gene data show CDR1 as SGHTA and CDR2 as FQGNSA. The CDR3 is CASSLERVGTNEKLFF. The CDR3 DNA reads as TGTGCCAGCAGCTTAGAGAGGGTCGGAACTAATGAAAAACTGTTTTTT.

The chain carries TRBV5-4 and TRBJ1-1; 11 positions agree with TRBD1. The CDR3 runs to 16 residues. Germline assignment: CDR1 SGHNT and CDR2 YYREEE (reference sequence). Trimming at V came to 4 bases and at J to 1 base, leaving 6 bases not matched to a gene. The CDR3 DNA reads as TGTGCCAGCAGCCCGGGACAGGGGGTTACGAACACTGAAGCTTTCTTT. Translating it yields CASSPGQGVTNTEAFF.

The V gene is TRBV7-2, the J gene TRBJ1-2; a possible D gene is TRBD1 (6 bases). CDR1 and CDR2 from the germline V gene are SGHTA and FQGNSA. V was clipped by 7 bases and J by 1 base, with 22 bases between them. The CDR3 loop spans 17 amino acids. The CDR3 sequence: CASTPTRTGNNNYGYTF. In DNA, the CDR3 is TGTGCCAGCACCCCAACCCGCACAGGGAACAATAACTATGGCTACACCTTC.

This clonotype appeared a few times. V gene TRBV4-3 combines with J gene TRBJ1-6; no firm D call. Between the trimmed V and J ends, which lost 0 bases and 0 bases, there was a span of 9 bases. The CDR3 is 17 residues long. Germline loops: CDR1 LGHNA, CDR2 YSLEER. The CDR3 reads CASSQDPVPSYNSPLHF. The CDR3 DNA sequence: TGCGCCAGCAGCCAAGATCCAGTCCCCTCCTATAATTCACCCCTCCACTTT.